The 5 T cell receptor beta chains in this list originate from one sample, sequenced in a study of CXCR3-negative and CXCR3-positive naive CD8 T cells. Study-level points and caveats: The study found more hydrophobic TRB CDR3s in CXCR3-positive naive cells than in CXCR3-negative naive cells.

Their antigen targets remain unknown. The authors made the TRB cDNA libraries by 5' RACE using UMI labels. Using the 5' RACE reads, TCRdb records one entry per CDR3 protein without DNA. Its clone listing holds some 120,000 distinct CDR3 sequences. Sequencing was done on a sample of naive CXCR3+ CD8+ T cells from blood. Subset in this sample: CD45RO-CCR7+CD27+CD95- naive CD8+ T cells expressing CXCR3 (TNR3+). Source of these receptors: a human donor in good health. Some clones in this sample may be carry-over from other donors' samples.

J is TRBJ2-7 and V is TRBV7-9; the D call of TRBD1 rests on TCRdb alone, since no DNA is present to check it. CDR1 is SEHNR and CDR2 is FQNEAQ in the germline V gene (reference sequence). This CDR3 is 16 amino acids long. The CDR3 here is CASSLRPGADSYEQYF.

The chain combines TRBV5-1 with TRBJ2-3. Per the germline V gene, CDR1 is SGHRS and CDR2 is YFSETQ. CDR3 length: 15 amino acids. The CDR3 spells CASSLGPYGTDTQYF. Using reference TRBV5-1 and TRBJ2-3 for the parts outside the CDR3, the full variable domain is KAGVTQTPRYLIKTRGQQVTLSCSPISGHRSVSWYQQTPGQGLQFLFEYFSETQRNKGNFPGRFSGRQFSNSRSEMNVSTLELGDSALYLCASSLGPYGTDTQYFGPGTRLTVL.

V and J are TRBV4-1 and TRBJ1-5. CDR3 length: 13 amino acids. In germline, CDR1 is MGHRA, CDR2 YSYEKL. The CDR3 region is CASSQDFIQPQHF.

The V and J genes are TRBV7-9 and TRBJ1-4; TCRdb selects TRBD1, and the lack of DNA leaves this call unchecked. The CDR3 runs 14 residues. Germline V lookup: CDR1 SEHNR, CDR2 FQNEAQ (reference sequence). This chain's CDR3 is CASSLRQENEKLFF.

The V call is TRBV5-4, the J call TRBJ2-2; TCRdb's D gene call, TRBD2, goes unchecked for lack of DNA. Per the germline V gene, CDR1 is SGHNT and CDR2 is YYREEE (reference sequence). The CDR3 covers 16 residues. The CDR3 loop reads CASSFGLAGTTGELFF.